This T cell receptor (beta chain) stems from a study of T-cell reconstitution after alpha-beta-depleted transplantation in children. Using unique molecular identifiers, the investigators prepared the TCRbeta library. TCRdb analysed the PCR reads with MiXCR anew, one entry per CDR3 protein. The sample includes roughly 400,000 distinct CDR3 sequences, over 40% of them seen just once. Trimming removed 2 bases from V and 1 base from J, with 8 bases in between. Germline assignment: CDR1 KGHSH and CDR2 LQKENI. The CDR3 runs to 14 residues. Study-level points and caveats: It was surviving recipient T cells and thymic progenitors that gave some patients high TCRbeta diversity at day 60.

Comments on this clonotype: As yet, its antigen is unknown.

This TCR was recovered from a girl aged 2-10 years with aplastic anemia, due to receive a stem cell transplant. This chain links TRBV18 with TRBJ2-5, with D uncertain. This material consisted of PBMCs, taken before TCRalphabeta/CD19-depleted stem cell transplant. CDR3 sequence reads: CASSPSAAQETQYF. Written as DNA, the CDR3 is TGTGCCAGCTCACCATCGGCCGCCCAAGAGACCCAGTACTTC.